These 24 T cell receptor beta chains were sequenced from one sample in a study of blood T cell repertoires in COVID-19. Using immunoSEQ multiplex PCR, the repertoire was profiled, and TCRdb retains in-frame clones only, with some absent. This table has about 310,000 clones, 90% appearing once. Sequencing was done on a sample of peripheral blood. These receptors all stem from a woman in her thirties or forties with COVID-19, enrolled during active disease.

The chain couples TRBV7-3 to TRBJ1-1; D unclear. V dropped 2 bases and J dropped 1 base, with 17 bases sitting between them. Per germline, CDR1 SGHTA and CDR2 FQGTGA. The CDR3 is 17 residues long. As DNA, the CDR3 is TGTGCCAGCAGCTTACACCCACCCGGGATAGAGAACACTGAAGCTTTCTTT. It encodes CASSLHPPGIENTEAFF.

Concerning this clone itself: One end of the junction is discordant with germline, which a read error may explain. The chain combines TRBV6-2 or TRBV6-3 with TRBJ2-7; 9 nucleotides align to TRBD2. Germline-derived CDR1 and CDR2 are MNHEY and SVGEGT. The CDR3 has 11 residues. CDR3 nucleotides: TGTGCCAGCAGTAACGGGACTAGCCGCGTATTC. Translation: CASSNGTSRVF.

The chain joins TRBV19 to TRBJ1-5, with 11 bases matching TRBD1. V gave up 6 bases and J gave up 6 bases; unmatched junction bases: 7. The CDR3 runs to 15 residues. CDR1 and CDR2 (germline): LNHDA, SQIVND (reference sequence). CDR3 in DNA: TGTGCCAGTAGCAATCCGGGACAGGGGGGTCAGCCCCAGCATTTT. This translates into CASSNPGQGGQPQHF.

This chain links TRBV5-1 with TRBJ1-1, with TRBD1 identical over 7 bases. V lost 4 bases, J lost 3 bases, and 9 bases stayed unmatched. Germline V lookup: CDR1 SGHRS, CDR2 YFSETQ. This CDR3 comprises 15 residues. The CDR3 bases are TGCGCCAGCAGCGCGGCGACAGGGTACGACACTGAAGCTTTCTTT. Its translation: CASSAATGYDTEAFF. The full variable domain, in which reference TRBV5-1 and TRBJ1-1 provide the parts outside the CDR3, is KAGVTQTPRYLIKTRGQQVTLSCSPISGHRSVSWYQQTPGQGLQFLFEYFSETQRNKGNFPGRFSGRQFSNSRSEMNVSTLELGDSALYLCASSAATGYDTEAFFGQGTRLTVV.

The genes are TRBV7-9 and TRBJ2-1; TRBD1 aligns across 8 bases. Losses at the gene ends were 5 bases for V and 8 bases for J; bases not matched to a gene: 14. This CDR3 has 16 residues. Germline V lookup: CDR1 SEHNR, CDR2 FQNEAQ (reference sequence). This chain's CDR3 is CASSPTFWAGGDEQFF. The CDR3 DNA reads as TGTGCCAGCAGCCCAACATTCTGGGCAGGGGGCGATGAGCAGTTCTTC.

V is TRBV4-3 and J is TRBJ2-1; 11 bases are a match to TRBD1. The CDR3 totals 16 residues. V lost 2 bases and J lost 8; bases outside the gene matches: 8. Germline CDR1 LGHNA, CDR2 YSLEER. The CDR3 coding sequence is TGCGCCAGCAGCCAACTGAAGGACAGGGGGCTTGATGAGCAGTTCTTC. Amino acid sequence: CASSQLKDRGLDEQFF.

The V gene is TRBV27, the J gene TRBJ1-6; 7 positions match TRBD1. Germline V CDR1 and CDR2: MNHEY, SMNVEV (reference sequence). CDR3 length equals 14 residues. V dropped 3 bases and J dropped 9; count of bases not matched to a gene: 5. The DNA of the CDR3 is TGTGCCAGCAGTTTGACAGGGTTCAGTTCACCCCTCCACTTT. Encoded protein: CASSLTGFSSPLHF.

The chain's CDR3 is CSVEDNRGTDEQYF. CDR3 in DNA: TGCAGCGTTGAAGATAACAGGGGGACGGACGAGCAGTACTTC. The chain recombines TRBV29-1 with TRBJ2-7, with 8 bases lining up with TRBD1. This CDR3 contains 14 residues. The germline V gene encodes CDR1 SQVTM and CDR2 ANQGSEA. V was pared by 0 bases and J by 5 bases, with 6 bases of the junction left unmatched.

This clone was seen a handful of times. In the same sample, other DNA sequences code for this CDR3. CDR3 sequence: CASSPPGQSSYEQYF. The DNA of the CDR3 is TGTGCCAGCTCACCGCCGGGACAGAGCTCCTACGAGCAGTACTTC. The gene calls are TRBV18 and TRBJ2-7; 7 nucleotides agree with TRBD1. The CDR3 is 15 residues long. The germline V gene encodes CDR1 KGHSH and CDR2 LQKENI. V shed 3 bases and J 0 bases; nucleotides not matched to a gene: 5.

V gene TRBV2 combines with J gene TRBJ2-7; TRBD1 might be the D (6 bases). Germline CDR1 SNHLY, CDR2 FYNNEI. Trimming pared 6 bases from V and 3 bases from J, leaving 12 bases between. This CDR3 spans 13 amino acids. Here the CDR3 DNA reads TGTGCCAGCAGCCCGGACAGAAACTACGAGCAGTACTTC. Translation gives CASSPDRNYEQYF. Full variable domain (outside the CDR3, taken from reference TRBV2 and TRBJ2-7): EPEVTQTPSHQVTQMGQEVILRCVPISNHLYFYWYRQILGQKVEFLVSFYNNEISEKSEIFDDQFSVERPDGSNFTLKIRSTKLEDSAMYFCASSPDRNYEQYFGPGTRLTVT.

The chain has TRBV12-3 or TRBV12-4 and TRBJ1-1, with no clear D. The CDR3 has 11 residues. V was trimmed by 2 bases and J by 11 bases, leaving 9 bases between them. CDR3 sequence (DNA): TGTGCCAGCAGTTTATCGGTCCGGGCTTTCTTT. Protein product: CASSLSVRAFF.

This chain links TRBV4-1 with TRBJ2-3; TRBD1 agrees at 12 bases. Losses at the gene ends were 3 bases for V and 6 bases for J; bases not matched to a gene: 4. CDR3 length equals 15 residues. CDR1 is MGHRA and CDR2 is YSYEKL in the germline V gene. The DNA of the CDR3 is TGCGCCAGCAGCCAGGGACAGGGGGCGTCGGATACGCAGTATTTT. Its protein product is CASSQGQGASDTQYF.

This clone appeared a single time. The chain carries TRBV29-1 and TRBJ2-1; possible D gene TRBD1, 6 bases. Per the germline V gene, CDR1 is SQVTM and CDR2 is ANQGSEA. The CDR3 length is 13 residues. V was clipped by 5 bases and J by 0 bases, with 8 bases between them. The CDR3 nucleotides are TGCAGCGTTAAGGACAGCTCCTACAATGAGCAGTTCTTC. Residues: CSVKDSSYNEQFF.

The chain couples TRBV5-6 to TRBJ1-2, with TRBD1 as a possible D gene (6 bases). Germline V gene sequence: CDR1 SGHDT, CDR2 YYEEEE. Trimming removed 4 bases from V and 5 bases from J, with 9 bases in between. This CDR3 has 12 residues. CDR3 sequence: CASSAGQYGYTF. In DNA, the CDR3 is TGTGCCAGCAGCGCCGGACAGTATGGCTACACCTTC.

The V and J genes are TRBV30 and TRBJ1-4; no clear D gene. This CDR3 comprises 11 residues. Trimming shortened V by 1 base and J by 7 bases, and 4 bases separated the two germline ends. Germline V gene data show CDR1 as GTSNPN and CDR2 as SVGIG (reference sequence). The DNA for the CDR3 is TGTGCCTGGAGTGCGAGTGAAAAACTGTTTTTT. This codes for CAWSASEKLFF.

The gene calls are TRBV15 and TRBJ1-2; perhaps TRBD1 as D (6 bases). This CDR3 has 16 amino acids. Germline CDR1 reads LNHNV; CDR2 reads YYDKDF (reference sequence). Deletions cut 5 bases from V and 4 bases from J, with 20 bases between. The CDR3 nucleotides are TGTGCCACCAGCGGTCTACAGGGTCCCCTTGGCTATGGCTACACCTTC. Residues: CATSGLQGPLGYGYTF. The whole variable domain, remainder taken from reference TRBV15 and TRBJ1-2, is DAMVIQNPRYQVTQFGKPVTLSCSQTLNHNVMYWYQQKSSQAPKLLFHYYDKDFNNEADTPDNFQSRRPNTSFCFLDIRSPGLGDTAMYLCATSGLQGPLGYGYTFGSGTRLTVV.

The sample holds one count of this clone. This rearrangement joins TRBV29-1 to TRBJ1-2; 8 positions match TRBD1. Losses at the gene ends were 3 bases for V and 2 bases for J; bases not matched to a gene: 2. The CDR3 consists of 13 residues. Germline V CDR1 and CDR2: SQVTM, ANQGSEA. The CDR3 coding sequence is TGCAGCGTTGACAGGACAGGGAACTATGGCTACACCTTC. Translation: CSVDRTGNYGYTF.

The rearrangement joins TRBV28 to TRBJ1-2, with 10 bases identical to TRBD1. This CDR3 has 18 amino acids. The germline V gene encodes CDR1 MDHEN and CDR2 SYDVKM. J lost 0 bases, V lost 4 bases, and 11 bases had no gene match. CDR3 bases: TGTGCCAGCAGTTCTGCCGGGACAGGGGCTTTAGCTAACTATGGCTACACCTTC. Its translation is CASSSAGTGALANYGYTF.

This clone was detected only once. The gene calls are TRBV18 and TRBJ1-4; D not resolved. Between the trimmed V and J ends, which lost 4 bases and 6 bases, there was a span of 18 bases. Looked up from germline, CDR1 is KGHSH and CDR2 is LQKENI. The CDR3 loop spans 16 amino acids. The CDR3 sequence: CASSRTVMGVDEKLFF. As DNA, the CDR3 is TGTGCCAGCTCACGCACTGTGATGGGAGTCGATGAAAAACTGTTTTTT.

The chain recombines TRBV27 with TRBJ2-7, with 7 bases identical to TRBD1. Germline CDR1 reads MNHEY; CDR2 reads SMNVEV (reference sequence). The CDR3 covers 15 residues. Trimming cost V 7 bases and J 3 bases; bases outside gene matches: 12. The CDR3 is CASTNIRTGYYEQYF. The CDR3 bases are TGTGCCAGCACAAACATTCGGACAGGCTACTACGAGCAGTACTTC.

The rearrangement uses TRBV5-6 and TRBJ2-7; 9 nucleotides line up with TRBD1. V shed 4 bases, J shed 2 bases, and the junction held 10 bases outside the gene matches. The CDR3 sequence is 16 residues long. Germline CDR1 and CDR2: SGHDT and YYEEEE. The CDR3 loop is CASSPGQGRGTYEQYF. The CDR3 DNA is TGTGCCAGCAGCCCCGGACAGGGGCGAGGAACCTACGAGCAGTACTTC.

The V gene is TRBV11-2, the J gene TRBJ2-1, with a tentative D call TRBD2 (5 bases). V lost 4 bases and J 5 bases, leaving 12 bases between the germline ends. The CDR3 loop spans 14 amino acids. From germline, CDR1 is SGHAT and CDR2 FQNNGV. The CDR3 spells CASSYNRGDNEQFF. CDR3 nucleotides: TGTGCCAGCAGCTACAACCGGGGTGACAATGAGCAGTTCTTC.

The V gene is TRBV4-3, the J gene TRBJ1-4; 11 bases fit TRBD1. Looked up from germline, CDR1 is LGHNA and CDR2 is YSLEER. The CDR3 length is 15 residues. J lost 8 bases, V lost 1 base, and 3 bases had no gene match. CDR3 sequence: CASSQGTGGIEKLFF. Here the CDR3 DNA reads TGCGCCAGCAGCCAAGGGACAGGGGGCATCGAAAAACTGTTTTTT.

The V gene is TRBV7-8, the J gene TRBJ1-4; weak D call: TRBD1 (6 bases). The ends were cut back, 4 bases at V and 8 bases at J, with 17 bases in the middle. The germline V gene encodes CDR1 SGHVS and CDR2 FQNEAQ. The CDR3 covers 15 residues. The CDR3, as DNA: TGTGCCAGCAGCTCCAACAGGGTAGGGATCGAAAAACTGTTTTTT. Translation gives CASSSNRVGIEKLFF.